These 6 T cell receptor beta chains came from one sample sequenced in a study of early T cells in non-severe SARS-CoV-2 infection (dated by TCRdb to 2020 to 2022). Library creation used 5' RACE. These reads were obtained on a NextSeq 500. The public sequencing data were trimmed at Q25 with fastp and processed into clonotypes with MiXCR by TCRdb, which kept only in-frame beta chains. Each entry is one CDR3 protein sequence, shown with its most common DNA and genes. The sample records roughly 29,000 distinct CDR3 sequences, just under 3% of which are singletons. Of the sample, 0.72% falls within the top ten clones. Sequencing was performed on whole blood. The source is an adult who was a healthcare worker with PCR-confirmed SARS-CoV-2 infection or an uninfected control (not recorded which).

This clonotype was counted ten times or more. V gene TRBV27 combines with J gene TRBJ2-7; TRBD2 is a possible D gene (5 bases). CDR3 length: 15 residues. Germline CDR1 reads MNHEY; CDR2 reads SMNVEV (reference sequence). Deletions cut 5 bases from V and 1 base from J, with 15 bases between. This CDR3 reads CASSPLSSGSYEQYV. The CDR3 coding sequence is TGTGCCAGCAGTCCCCTATCCAGCGGATCCTACGAGCAGTACGTC.

This clonotype was detected ten times or more. V is TRBV2 and J is TRBJ2-3; perhaps TRBD2 as D (5 bases). Per the germline V gene, CDR1 is SNHLY and CDR2 is FYNNEI. The CDR3 totals 16 residues. V was trimmed by 8 bases and J by 2 bases, leaving 20 bases between them. The chain's CDR3 is CASSMAGLGTTDTQYF. CDR3 DNA sequence: TGTGCCAGCTCCATGGCGGGTCTAGGAACCACAGATACGCAGTATTTT.

By sample fraction, this clonotype is medium-sized (0.01 to 0.1%). This rearrangement joins TRBV29-1 to TRBJ2-4, with TRBD1 matching 7 bases. CDR3 length: 12 amino acids. Looked up from germline, CDR1 is SQVTM and CDR2 is ANQGSEA. J lost 5 bases, V lost 4 bases, and 2 bases had no gene match. CDR3 sequence (DNA): TGCAGCGTTGGACAGGGACAAAACATTCAGTACTTC. Its translation: CSVGQGQNIQYF.

This clonotype occurred many times. The chain is built from TRBV20-1 and TRBJ2-7, with 7 nucleotides matching TRBD1. Germline assignment: CDR1 DFQATT and CDR2 SNEGSKA (reference sequence). The CDR3 runs to 13 residues. The V and J ends lost 6 bases and 1 base, in that order; junction bases with no gene match: 6. The CDR3 nucleotides read TGCAGTGCCACAGGGGACCTTTCCTACGAGCAGTACGTC. This gives the protein CSATGDLSYEQYV.

By frequency in the sample, this clonotype is medium-sized. DNA of the CDR3: TGTGCCACCAGTCCTCACCGAGACTTCAATGAGCAGTTCTTC. Protein sequence: CATSPHRDFNEQFF. The chain uses TRBV24-1 and TRBJ2-1; D is undetermined. V was pared by 6 bases and J by 6 bases, with 14 bases between. The CDR3 runs to 14 residues. The V gene's germline CDR1 is KGHDR and CDR2 SFDVKD.

This clonotype was recorded at least ten times. The V gene is TRBV20-1, the J gene TRBJ2-5; a weak D match, TRBD2 (6 bases). Germline CDR1 is DFQATT and CDR2 is SNEGSKA (reference sequence). The CDR3 sequence is 12 residues long. V was clipped by 5 bases and J by 5 bases, with 12 bases between them. Written as DNA, the CDR3 is TGCAGTGCTGGGACTTTCCCGGAGACCCAGTACTTC. Protein sequence: CSAGTFPETQYF.